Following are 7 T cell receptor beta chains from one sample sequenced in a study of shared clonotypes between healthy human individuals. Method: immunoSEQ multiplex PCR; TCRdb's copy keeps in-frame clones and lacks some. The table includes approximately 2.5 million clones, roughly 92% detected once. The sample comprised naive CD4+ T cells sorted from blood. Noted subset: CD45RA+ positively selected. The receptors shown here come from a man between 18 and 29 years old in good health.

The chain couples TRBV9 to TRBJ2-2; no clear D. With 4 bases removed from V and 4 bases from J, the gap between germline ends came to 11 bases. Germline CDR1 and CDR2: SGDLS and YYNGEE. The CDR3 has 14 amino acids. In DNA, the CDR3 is TGTGCCAGCAGCTCTTCATCCCCCACCGGGGAGCTGTTTTTT. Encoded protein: CASSSSSPTGELFF.

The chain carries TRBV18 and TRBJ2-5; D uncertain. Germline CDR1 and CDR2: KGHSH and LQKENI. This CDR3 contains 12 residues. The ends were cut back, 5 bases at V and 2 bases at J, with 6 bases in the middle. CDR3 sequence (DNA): TGTGCCAGCTCATTCATACAAGAGACCCAGTACTTC. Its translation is CASSFIQETQYF.

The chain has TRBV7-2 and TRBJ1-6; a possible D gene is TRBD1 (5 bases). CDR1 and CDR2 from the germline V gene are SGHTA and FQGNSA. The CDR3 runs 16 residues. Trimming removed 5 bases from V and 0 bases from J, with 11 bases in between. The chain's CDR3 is CASSVYRSSYNSPLHF. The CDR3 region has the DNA TGTGCCAGCAGCGTCTACAGGAGCTCCTATAATTCACCCCTCCACTTT.

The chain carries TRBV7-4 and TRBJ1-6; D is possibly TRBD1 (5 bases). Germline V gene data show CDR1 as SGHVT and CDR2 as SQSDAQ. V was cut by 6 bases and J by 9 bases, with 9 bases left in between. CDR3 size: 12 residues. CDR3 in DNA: TGTGCCAGCAGATCGGGGGGTTCACCCCTCCACTTT. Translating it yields CASRSGGSPLHF.

The CDR3 loop is CASQGTRTTGELFF. The CDR3 nucleotides read TGTGCCAGCCAGGGCACTAGGACCACCGGGGAGCTGTTTTTT. The chain combines TRBV6-1 with TRBJ2-2; D might be TRBD1 or TRBD2, each matching 5 bases. Looked up from germline, CDR1 is MNHNS and CDR2 is SASEGT. Deletions cut 8 bases from V and 4 bases from J, with 14 bases between. The CDR3 contains 14 residues.

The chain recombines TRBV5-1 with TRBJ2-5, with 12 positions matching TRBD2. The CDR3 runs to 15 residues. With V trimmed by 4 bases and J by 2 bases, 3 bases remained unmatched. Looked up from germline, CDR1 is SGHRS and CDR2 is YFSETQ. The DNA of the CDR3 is TGCGCCAGCAGCACCGGGACTAGCGGGCAAGAGACCCAGTACTTC. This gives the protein CASSTGTSGQETQYF.

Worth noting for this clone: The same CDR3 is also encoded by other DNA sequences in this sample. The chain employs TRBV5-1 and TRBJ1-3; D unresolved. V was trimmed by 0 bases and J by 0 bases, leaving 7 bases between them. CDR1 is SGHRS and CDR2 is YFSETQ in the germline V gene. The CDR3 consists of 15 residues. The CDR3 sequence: CASSLDGVSGNTIYF. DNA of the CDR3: TGCGCCAGCAGCTTGGACGGGGTCTCTGGAAACACCATATATTTT. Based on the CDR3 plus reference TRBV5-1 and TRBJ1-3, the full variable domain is KAGVTQTPRYLIKTRGQQVTLSCSPISGHRSVSWYQQTPGQGLQFLFEYFSETQRNKGNFPGRFSGRQFSNSRSEMNVSTLELGDSALYLCASSLDGVSGNTIYFGEGSWLTVV.